The text below deals with one T cell receptor (beta chain). The data stem from a study of blood T cell repertoires in COVID-19. Study-wide context: From the United States, Italy and Spain came samples of acute and convalescent COVID-19.

How the authors handled the data: Estimates of nucleated cell counts were drawn from the amplification of reference gene primers. The assay was immunoSEQ multiplex PCR, and TCRdb's table has in-frame clones only and misses some. V, J and clone size are those of that table, while D and trimming were read from the DNA. The sample consists of 220,000 or so clones, 88% of them appearing once. The CDR3 consists of 14 residues. V was cut by 4 bases and J by 2 bases, with 12 bases left in between. Germline values: CDR1 SGHTA, CDR2 FQGNSA. Individuals aged roughly 18 to 90 years were recruited from roughly 22 US areas. Assignment of participants to cohorts was predicated upon participant-reported clinical history.

This receptor was obtained from a woman aged 45-65 years with acute COVID-19. The sample comprised PBMCs or T cells enriched from blood (not recorded which). The chain couples TRBV7-2 to TRBJ2-7; D perhaps matches TRBD2 (6 bases). The CDR3 region is CASSSTGSPYEQYF. CDR3 coding DNA: TGTGCCAGCAGCTCGACCGGGAGTCCCTACGAGCAGTACTTC.